These T cell receptor beta chains were read from a single sample in a study of blood T cell repertoires in COVID-19. The assay was immunoSEQ multiplex PCR, and TCRdb's table has in-frame clones only and misses some. The sample consists of around 270,000 clones, 88% of them appearing once. The sequencing input was PBMCs or T cells enriched from blood (not recorded which). These receptors all come from a woman aged 40 to 50 who had been exposed to COVID-19. Both conserved end residues are part of each CDR3. D genes are given only for firm matches. Part of the rows lack a size; the others show once, few, many or a class for expanded clones.

D: TRBD1; V: TRBV6-1; J: TRBJ2-7; size: -; CDR3: CASSEATGQGIYEQYF; DNA: TGTGCCAGCAGTGAAGCGACGGGACAGGGCATTTACGAGCAGTACTTC
D: TRBD1; V: TRBV7-9; J: TRBJ1-2; size: -; CDR3: CASSLLGDRTYGYTF; DNA: TGTGCCAGCAGCTTATTGGGGGACAGAACCTATGGCTACACCTTC
D: TRBD1; V: TRBV9; J: TRBJ1-2; size: few; CDR3: CASSAPPGSRGRLYGYTF; DNA: TGTGCCAGCAGCGCCCCCCCCGGTAGTAGGGGGCGCCTGTATGGCTACACCTTC
D: -; V: TRBV7-3; J: TRBJ2-5; size: once; CDR3: CASSLLPLQGTQYF; DNA: TGTGCCAGCAGCCTCTTACCCCTCCAGGGGACCCAGTACTTC
D: TRBD1; V: TRBV13; J: TRBJ1-2; size: -; CDR3: CASSLGPGTGVGYTF; DNA: TGTGCCAGCAGCTTAGGCCCCGGGACAGGGGTTGGCTACACCTTC
D: TRBD2; V: TRBV13; J: TRBJ2-5; size: -; CDR3: CASSLGLDETQYF; DNA: TGTGCCAGCAGCTTGGGACTAGATGAGACCCAGTACTTC
D: TRBD2; V: TRBV5-4; J: TRBJ2-3; size: -; CDR3: CASSLGTSGGVSTDTQYF; DNA: TGTGCCAGCAGCTTAGGGACTAGCGGGGGCGTAAGCACAGATACGCAGTATTTT
D: -; V: TRBV5-1; J: TRBJ2-1; size: -; CDR3: CASSLEGLGDEQFF; DNA: TGCGCCAGCAGCTTGGAGGGACTGGGTGATGAGCAGTTCTTC
D: -; V: TRBV6-5; J: TRBJ1-6; size: -; CDR3: CASTKAQFSSPLHF; DNA: TGTGCCAGCACTAAGGCACAGTTCAGCTCACCCCTCCACTTT
D: -; V: TRBV14; J: TRBJ2-1; size: -; CDR3: CASSGTLSGEQFF; DNA: TGTGCCAGCAGCGGGACTCTCTCCGGTGAGCAGTTCTTC
D: TRBD1; V: TRBV24-1; J: TRBJ1-4; size: -; CDR3: CATSDSGTVNEKLFF; DNA: TGTGCCACCAGTGACTCCGGGACAGTTAATGAAAAACTGTTTTTT
D: -; V: TRBV4-3; J: TRBJ1-1; size: -; CDR3: CASSQDPGTNGGAFF; DNA: TGCGCCAGCAGCCAAGATCCGGGGACGAACGGGGGAGCTTTCTTT
D: -; V: TRBV6-2/TRBV6-3; J: TRBJ2-1; size: -; CDR3: CASSNSRNEQFF; DNA: TGTGCCAGCAGTAATTCCCGGAATGAGCAGTTCTTC
D: -; V: TRBV10-3; J: TRBJ1-1; size: -; CDR3: CAITEAGDTEAFF; DNA: TGTGCCATCACCGAGGCAGGGGACACTGAAGCTTTCTTT
D: TRBD1; V: TRBV19; J: TRBJ1-6; size: -; CDR3: CASTRTGTGQSPLHF; DNA: TGTGCCAGCACTAGAACCGGGACAGGGCAATCACCCCTCCACTTT
D: -; V: TRBV24-1; J: TRBJ2-7; size: -; CDR3: CATSDGPAGEQYF; DNA: TGTGCCACCAGTGATGGTCCGGCGGGTGAGCAGTACTTC
D: TRBD1; V: TRBV6-2/TRBV6-3; J: TRBJ1-5; size: few; CDR3: CASSYSQTGPNQPQHF; DNA: TGTGCCAGCAGTTACTCGCAGACAGGGCCAAATCAGCCCCAGCATTTT
D: -; V: TRBV19; J: TRBJ1-5; size: -; CDR3: CASSIQYLTNQPQHF; DNA: TGTGCCAGTAGTATACAGTACCTTACCAATCAGCCCCAGCATTTT
D: -; V: TRBV5-1; J: TRBJ1-1; size: -; CDR3: CASSLAMNIKNTEAFF; DNA: TGCGCCAGCAGCTTGGCCATGAACATAAAGAACACTGAAGCTTTCTTT
D: -; V: TRBV7-9; J: TRBJ1-2; size: -; CDR3: CASKTANQRGPNYGYTF; DNA: TGTGCCAGCAAGACAGCTAATCAGCGGGGGCCTAACTATGGCTACACCTTC
D: -; V: TRBV7-9; J: TRBJ1-1; size: few; CDR3: CASSPLGGPNTEAFF; DNA: TGTGCCAGCAGCCCCTTGGGAGGGCCGAACACTGAAGCTTTCTTT
D: -; V: TRBV28; J: TRBJ1-4; size: -; CDR3: CASSPVYHEKLFF; DNA: TGTGCCAGCAGCCCCGTCTACCATGAAAAACTGTTTTTT
D: -; V: TRBV30; J: TRBJ2-3; size: -; CDR3: CAWKMTVYTDTQYF; DNA: TGTGCCTGGAAGATGACAGTCTACACAGATACGCAGTATTTT
D: -; V: TRBV5-1; J: TRBJ2-3; size: -; CDR3: CASSVTGPVTDTQYF; DNA: TGTGCCAGCAGCGTGACAGGACCAGTGACAGATACGCAGTATTTT
D: -; V: TRBV5-6; J: TRBJ1-1; size: once; CDR3: CASSFSTEAFF; DNA: TGTGCCAGCAGCTTCAGTACTGAAGCTTTCTTT
D: -; V: TRBV21-1; J: TRBJ1-1; size: -; CDR3: CASSKATRGKNTEAFF; DNA: TGTGCCAGCAGCAAAGCAACCAGGGGGAAGAACACTGAAGCTTTCTTT
D: TRBD2; V: TRBV18; J: TRBJ2-3; size: -; CDR3: CASSPTSGGVTDTQYF; DNA: TGTGCCAGCTCACCCACTAGCGGGGGTGTCACAGATACGCAGTATTTT
D: -; V: TRBV10-3; J: TRBJ1-6; size: -; CDR3: CAISESRLRDNSPLHF; DNA: TGTGCCATCAGTGAGTCGCGATTACGGGATAATTCACCCCTCCACTTT
D: TRBD1; V: TRBV18; J: TRBJ2-1; size: -; CDR3: CASSFNLGTAVPNEQFF; DNA: TGTGCCAGCTCATTCAACCTCGGGACAGCGGTACCCAATGAGCAGTTCTTC
D: TRBD1; V: TRBV2; J: TRBJ1-3; size: -; CDR3: CASSGQGLLSGNTIYF; DNA: TGTGCCAGCAGTGGACAGGGCCTTCTCTCTGGAAACACCATATATTTT
D: -; V: TRBV24-1; J: TRBJ1-2; size: -; CDR3: CATSDLTRDGYTF; DNA: TGTGCCACCAGTGATTTGACGCGGGATGGCTACACCTTC
D: TRBD2; V: TRBV7-3; J: TRBJ2-3; size: -; CDR3: CASSLRTGGSADTQYF; DNA: TGTGCCAGCAGCCTCAGAACGGGGGGTAGCGCAGATACGCAGTATTTT
D: -; V: TRBV6-5; J: TRBJ1-3; size: -; CDR3: CASRRQVPGNTIYF; DNA: TGTGCCAGCAGAAGACAGGTCCCAGGAAACACCATATATTTT
D: TRBD1; V: TRBV5-6; J: TRBJ2-3; size: -; CDR3: CASSLQGPDTQYF; DNA: TGTGCCAGCAGCTTACAGGGGCCAGATACGCAGTATTTT
D: TRBD1; V: TRBV7-9; J: TRBJ1-1; size: -; CDR3: CASSFRDRGGEAFF; DNA: TGTGCCAGCAGCTTCAGGGACAGGGGGGGTGAAGCTTTCTTT
D: TRBD1; V: TRBV27; J: TRBJ1-5; size: -; CDR3: CASSPGTGLQPQHF; DNA: TGTGCCAGCAGTCCCGGGACAGGGCTTCAGCCCCAGCATTTT
D: -; V: TRBV24-1; J: TRBJ2-1; size: -; CDR3: CATSDQDSHSSYNEQFF; DNA: TGTGCCACCAGTGATCAAGACAGTCACAGCTCCTACAATGAGCAGTTCTTC